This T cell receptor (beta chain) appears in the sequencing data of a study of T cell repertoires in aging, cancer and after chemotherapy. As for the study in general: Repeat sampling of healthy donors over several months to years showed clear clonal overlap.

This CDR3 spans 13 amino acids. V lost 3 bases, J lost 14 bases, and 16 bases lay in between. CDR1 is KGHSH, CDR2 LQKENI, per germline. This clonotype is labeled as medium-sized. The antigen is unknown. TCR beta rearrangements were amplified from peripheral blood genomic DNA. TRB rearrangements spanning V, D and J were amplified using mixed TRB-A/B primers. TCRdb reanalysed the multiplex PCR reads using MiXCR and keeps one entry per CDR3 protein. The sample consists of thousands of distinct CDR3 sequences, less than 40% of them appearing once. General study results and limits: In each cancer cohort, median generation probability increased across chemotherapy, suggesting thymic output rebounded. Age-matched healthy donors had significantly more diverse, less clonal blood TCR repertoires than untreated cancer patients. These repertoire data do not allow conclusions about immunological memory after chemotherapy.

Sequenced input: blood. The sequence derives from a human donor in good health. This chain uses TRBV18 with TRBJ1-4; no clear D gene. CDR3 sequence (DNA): TGTGCCAGCTCACCCGCCGACCGTGTAAGGCTGTTTTTT. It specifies CASSPADRVRLFF.